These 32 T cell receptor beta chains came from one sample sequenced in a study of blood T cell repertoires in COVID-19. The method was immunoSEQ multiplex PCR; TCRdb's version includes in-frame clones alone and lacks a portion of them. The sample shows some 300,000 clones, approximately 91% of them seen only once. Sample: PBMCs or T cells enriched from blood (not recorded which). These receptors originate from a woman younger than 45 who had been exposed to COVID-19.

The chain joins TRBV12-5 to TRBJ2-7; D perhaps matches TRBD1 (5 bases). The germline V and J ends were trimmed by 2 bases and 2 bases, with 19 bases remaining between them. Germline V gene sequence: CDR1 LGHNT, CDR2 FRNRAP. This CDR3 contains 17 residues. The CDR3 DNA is TGTGCTAGTGGTTTGACCCCCCTTAAACAGGTTACCTACGAGCAGTACTTC. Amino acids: CASGLTPLKQVTYEQYF.

The CDR3 reads CASSPPSGDEQFF. The CDR3 nucleotides read TGTGCCAGCAGCCCTCCCTCCGGGGATGAGCAGTTCTTC. This sequence joins TRBV5-4 and TRBJ2-1; a possible D gene is TRBD2 (5 bases). Germline CDR1 and CDR2: SGHNT and YYREEE (reference sequence). The CDR3 length is 13 residues. With 4 bases removed from V and 8 bases from J, the gap between germline ends came to 13 bases. The full variable domain, its missing parts supplied by reference TRBV5-4 and TRBJ2-1, is ETGVTQSPTHLIKTRGQQVTLRCSSQSGHNTVSWYQQALGQGPQFIFQYYREEENGRGNFPPRFSGLQFPNYSSELNVNALELDDSALYLCASSPPSGDEQFFGPGTRLTVL.

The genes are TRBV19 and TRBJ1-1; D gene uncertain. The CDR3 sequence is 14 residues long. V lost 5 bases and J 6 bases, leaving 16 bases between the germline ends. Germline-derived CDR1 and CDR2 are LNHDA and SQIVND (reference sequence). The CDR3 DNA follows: TGTGCCAGTAGTTATTTCAGAGGAGAGGCTGAAGCTTTCTTT. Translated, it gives CASSYFRGEAEAFF.

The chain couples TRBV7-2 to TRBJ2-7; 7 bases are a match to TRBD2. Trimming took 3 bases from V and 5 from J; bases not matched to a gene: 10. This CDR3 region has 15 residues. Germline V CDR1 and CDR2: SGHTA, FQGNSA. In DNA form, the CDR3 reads TGTGCCAGCAGCTTGAAGGGAGGGGCGAGGAACGAGCAGTACTTC. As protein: CASSLKGGARNEQYF.

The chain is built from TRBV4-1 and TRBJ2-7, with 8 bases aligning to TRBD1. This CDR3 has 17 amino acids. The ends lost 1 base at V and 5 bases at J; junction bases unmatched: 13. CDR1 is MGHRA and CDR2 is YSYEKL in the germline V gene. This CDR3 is CASSQAPLWQGAHEQYF. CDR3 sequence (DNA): TGCGCCAGCAGCCAAGCCCCGTTGTGGCAGGGGGCCCACGAGCAGTACTTC.

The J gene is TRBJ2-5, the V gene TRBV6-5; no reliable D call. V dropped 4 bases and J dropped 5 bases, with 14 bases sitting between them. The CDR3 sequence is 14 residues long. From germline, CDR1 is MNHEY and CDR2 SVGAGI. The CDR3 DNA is TGTGCCAGCAGTTCCGAACAGCTCTGGGAGACCCAGTACTTC. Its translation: CASSSEQLWETQYF.

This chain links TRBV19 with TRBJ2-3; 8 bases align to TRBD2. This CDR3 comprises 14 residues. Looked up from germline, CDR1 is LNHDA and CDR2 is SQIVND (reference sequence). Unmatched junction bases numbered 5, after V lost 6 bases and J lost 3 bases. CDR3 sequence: CASSGGAGTDTQYF. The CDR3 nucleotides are TGTGCCAGTAGCGGGGGGGCGGGAACAGATACGCAGTATTTT. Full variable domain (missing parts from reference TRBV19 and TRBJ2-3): DGGITQSPKYLFRKEGQNVTLSCEQNLNHDAMYWYRQDPGQGLRLIYYSQIVNDFQKGDIAEGYSVSREKKESFPLTVTSAQKNPTAFYLCASSGGAGTDTQYFGPGTRLTVL.

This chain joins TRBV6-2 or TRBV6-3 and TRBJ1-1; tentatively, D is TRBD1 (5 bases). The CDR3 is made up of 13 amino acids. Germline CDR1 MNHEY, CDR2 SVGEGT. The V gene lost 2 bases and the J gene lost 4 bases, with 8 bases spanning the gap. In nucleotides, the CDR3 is TGTGCCAGCAGTTACAACGGGGGCACTGAAGCTTTCTTT. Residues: CASSYNGGTEAFF.

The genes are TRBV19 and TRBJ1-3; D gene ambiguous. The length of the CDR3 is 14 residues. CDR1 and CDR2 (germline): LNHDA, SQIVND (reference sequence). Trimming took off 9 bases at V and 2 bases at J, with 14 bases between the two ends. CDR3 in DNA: TGTGCCAGCACCTCCGGGGTAACTGGAAACACCATATATTTT. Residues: CASTSGVTGNTIYF.

The CDR3 DNA follows: TGTGCCAGCAGCTTAAGGGACAGGGGGTACACAAGAGGGACCCAGTACTTC. Translation gives CASSLRDRGYTRGTQYF. J is TRBJ2-5 and V is TRBV7-6; TRBD1 matches 11 bases. This CDR3 contains 17 residues. V gave up 2 bases and J gave up 7 bases; unmatched junction bases: 12. Looked up from germline, CDR1 is SGHVS and CDR2 is FNYEAQ.

The CDR3 region has the DNA TGTGCCAGCAGCCAGGGGGCCGGAAACACCATATATTTT. This translates into CASSQGAGNTIYF. J is TRBJ1-3 and V is TRBV9; 8 bases align to TRBD1. Germline-derived CDR1 and CDR2 are SGDLS and YYNGEE. With V trimmed by 4 bases and J by 4 bases, 1 base remained unmatched. The CDR3 sequence is 13 residues long. Using reference TRBV9 and TRBJ1-3 for the parts outside the CDR3, the full variable domain is DSGVTQTPKHLITATGQRVTLRCSPRSGDLSVYWYQQSLDQGLQFLIQYYNGEERAKGNILERFSAQQFPDLHSELNLSSLELGDSALYFCASSQGAGNTIYFGEGSWLTVV.

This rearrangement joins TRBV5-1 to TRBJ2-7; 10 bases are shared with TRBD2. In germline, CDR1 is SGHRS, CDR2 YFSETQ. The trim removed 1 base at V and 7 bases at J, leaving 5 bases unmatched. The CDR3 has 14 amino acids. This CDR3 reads CASSLSLAGVEQYF. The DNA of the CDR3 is TGCGCCAGCAGCTTGTCGCTAGCGGGGGTTGAGCAGTACTTC.

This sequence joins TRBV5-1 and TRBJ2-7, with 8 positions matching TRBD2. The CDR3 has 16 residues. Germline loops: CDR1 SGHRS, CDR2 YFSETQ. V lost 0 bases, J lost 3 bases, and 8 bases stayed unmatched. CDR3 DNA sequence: TGCGCCAGCAGCTTGGCCGAGCGGGGGCCTAACTACGAGCAGTACTTC. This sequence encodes CASSLAERGPNYEQYF.

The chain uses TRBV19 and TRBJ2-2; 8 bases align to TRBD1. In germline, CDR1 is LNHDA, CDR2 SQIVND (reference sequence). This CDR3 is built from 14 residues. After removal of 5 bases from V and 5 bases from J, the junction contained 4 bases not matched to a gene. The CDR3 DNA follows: TGTGCCAGTAGTGCGGACAGGGTGACCGGGGAGCTGTTTTTT. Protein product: CASSADRVTGELFF. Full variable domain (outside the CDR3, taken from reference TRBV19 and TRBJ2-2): DGGITQSPKYLFRKEGQNVTLSCEQNLNHDAMYWYRQDPGQGLRLIYYSQIVNDFQKGDIAEGYSVSREKKESFPLTVTSAQKNPTAFYLCASSADRVTGELFFGEGSRLTVL.

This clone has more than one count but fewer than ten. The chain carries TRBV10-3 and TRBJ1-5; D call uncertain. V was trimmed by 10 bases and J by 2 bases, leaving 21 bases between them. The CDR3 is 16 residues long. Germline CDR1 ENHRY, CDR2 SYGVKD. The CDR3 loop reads CATRTEVLLGNQPQHF. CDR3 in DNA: TGTGCCACGAGGACGGAGGTTCTCCTAGGCAATCAGCCCCAGCATTTT.

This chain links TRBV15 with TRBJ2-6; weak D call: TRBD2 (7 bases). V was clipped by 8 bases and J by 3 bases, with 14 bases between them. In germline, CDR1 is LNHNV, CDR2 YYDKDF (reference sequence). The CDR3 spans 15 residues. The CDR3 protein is CATSAGGLGANVLTF. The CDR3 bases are TGTGCCACCTCCGCCGGGGGGCTTGGGGCCAACGTCCTGACTTTC.

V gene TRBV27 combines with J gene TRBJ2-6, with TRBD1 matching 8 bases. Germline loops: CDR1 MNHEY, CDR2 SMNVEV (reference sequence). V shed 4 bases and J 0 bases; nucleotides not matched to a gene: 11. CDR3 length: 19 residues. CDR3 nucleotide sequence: TGTGCCAGCAGTTCAACCGGGACAGGCATTAGCTCTGGGGCCAACGTCCTGACTTTC. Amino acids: CASSSTGTGISSGANVLTF.

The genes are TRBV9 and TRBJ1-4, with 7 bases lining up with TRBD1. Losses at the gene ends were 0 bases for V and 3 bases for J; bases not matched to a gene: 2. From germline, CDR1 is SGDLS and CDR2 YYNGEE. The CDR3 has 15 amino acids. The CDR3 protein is CASSVGQGANEKLFF. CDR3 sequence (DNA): TGTGCCAGCAGCGTAGGCCAGGGGGCTAATGAAAAACTGTTTTTT.

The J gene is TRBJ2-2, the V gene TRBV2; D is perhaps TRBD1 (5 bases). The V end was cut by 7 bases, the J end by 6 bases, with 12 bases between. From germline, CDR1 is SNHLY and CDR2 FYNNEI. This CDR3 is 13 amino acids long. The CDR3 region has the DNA TGTGCCAGCAAGCAGGGATCGGCCGGGGAGCTGTTTTTT. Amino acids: CASKQGSAGELFF.

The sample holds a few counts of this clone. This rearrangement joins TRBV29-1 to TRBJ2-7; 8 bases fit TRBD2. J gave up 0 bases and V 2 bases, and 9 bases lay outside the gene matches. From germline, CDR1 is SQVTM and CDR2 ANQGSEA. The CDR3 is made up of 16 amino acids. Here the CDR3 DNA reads TGCAGCGTTGAACGCGTGTTAGCGGGAAGCTCCTACGAGCAGTACTTC. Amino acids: CSVERVLAGSSYEQYF.

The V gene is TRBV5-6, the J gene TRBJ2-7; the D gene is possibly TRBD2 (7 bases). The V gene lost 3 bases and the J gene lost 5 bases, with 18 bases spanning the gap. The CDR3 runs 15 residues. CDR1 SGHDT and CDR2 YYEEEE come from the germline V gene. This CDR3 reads CASSWGGRGSNEQYF. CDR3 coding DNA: TGTGCCAGCAGCTGGGGAGGGAGGGGGAGCAACGAGCAGTACTTC. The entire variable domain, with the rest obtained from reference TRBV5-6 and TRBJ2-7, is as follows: DAGVTQSPTHLIKTRGQQVTLRCSPKSGHDTVSWYQQALGQGPQFIFQYYEEEERQRGNFPDRFSGHQFPNYSSELNVNALLLGDSALYLCASSWGGRGSNEQYFGPGTRLTVT.

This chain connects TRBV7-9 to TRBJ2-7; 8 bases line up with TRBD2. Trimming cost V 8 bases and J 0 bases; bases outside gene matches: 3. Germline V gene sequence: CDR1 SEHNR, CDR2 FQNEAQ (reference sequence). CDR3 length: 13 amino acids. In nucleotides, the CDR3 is TGTGCCAGCCGGGGGGGTGTCTCCTACGAGCAGTACTTC. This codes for CASRGGVSYEQYF.

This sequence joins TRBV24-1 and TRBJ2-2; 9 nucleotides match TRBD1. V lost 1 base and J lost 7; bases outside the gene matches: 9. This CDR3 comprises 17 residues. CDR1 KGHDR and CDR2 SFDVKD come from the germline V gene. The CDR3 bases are TGTGCCACCAGTGATTTAAAACAGGGGGCGAGTGTCGGGGAGCTGTTTTTT. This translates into CATSDLKQGASVGELFF.

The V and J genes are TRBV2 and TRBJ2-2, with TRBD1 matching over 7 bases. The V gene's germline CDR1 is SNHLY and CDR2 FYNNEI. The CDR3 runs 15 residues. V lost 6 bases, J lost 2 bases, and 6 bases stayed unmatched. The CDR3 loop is CASSRGTSNTGELFF. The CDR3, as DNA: TGTGCCAGCAGCAGGGGGACATCTAACACCGGGGAGCTGTTTTTT.

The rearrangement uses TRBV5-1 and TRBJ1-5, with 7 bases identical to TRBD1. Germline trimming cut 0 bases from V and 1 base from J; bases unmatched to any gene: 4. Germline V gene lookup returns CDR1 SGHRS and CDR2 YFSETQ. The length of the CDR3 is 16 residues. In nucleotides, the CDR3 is TGCGCCAGCAGCTTGGAGGGCAGGGGGAGCAATCAGCCCCAGCATTTT. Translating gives CASSLEGRGSNQPQHF. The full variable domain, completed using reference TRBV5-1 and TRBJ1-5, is KAGVTQTPRYLIKTRGQQVTLSCSPISGHRSVSWYQQTPGQGLQFLFEYFSETQRNKGNFPGRFSGRQFSNSRSEMNVSTLELGDSALYLCASSLEGRGSNQPQHFGDGTRLSIL.

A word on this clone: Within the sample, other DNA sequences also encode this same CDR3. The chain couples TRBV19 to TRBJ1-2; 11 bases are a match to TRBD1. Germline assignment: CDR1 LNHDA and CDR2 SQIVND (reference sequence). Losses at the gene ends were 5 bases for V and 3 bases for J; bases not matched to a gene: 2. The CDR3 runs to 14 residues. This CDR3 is CASSPGQGDYGYTF. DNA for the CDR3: TGTGCCAGTAGTCCGGGACAGGGGGACTATGGCTACACCTTC.

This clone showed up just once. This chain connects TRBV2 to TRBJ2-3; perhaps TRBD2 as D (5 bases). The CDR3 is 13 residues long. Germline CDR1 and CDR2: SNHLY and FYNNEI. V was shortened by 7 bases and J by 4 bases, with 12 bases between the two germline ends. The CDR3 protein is CASTSFGADTQYF. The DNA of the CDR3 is TGTGCCAGCACCTCGTTCGGGGCAGATACGCAGTATTTT. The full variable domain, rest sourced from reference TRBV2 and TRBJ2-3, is EPEVTQTPSHQVTQMGQEVILRCVPISNHLYFYWYRQILGQKVEFLVSFYNNEISEKSEIFDDQFSVERPDGSNFTLKIRSTKLEDSAMYFCASTSFGADTQYFGPGTRLTVL.

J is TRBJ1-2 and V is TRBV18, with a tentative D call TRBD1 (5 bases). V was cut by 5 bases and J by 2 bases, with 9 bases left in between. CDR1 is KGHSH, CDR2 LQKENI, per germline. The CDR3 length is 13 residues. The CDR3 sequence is CASSIDRNYGYTF. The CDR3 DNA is TGTGCCAGCTCAATAGACAGAAACTATGGCTACACCTTC.

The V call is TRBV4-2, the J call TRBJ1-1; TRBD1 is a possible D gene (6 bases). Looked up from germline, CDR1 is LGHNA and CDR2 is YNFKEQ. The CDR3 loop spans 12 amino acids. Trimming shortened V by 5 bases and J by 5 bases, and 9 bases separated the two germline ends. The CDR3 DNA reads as TGTGCCAGCAGCGCAAGGGGGACTGAAGCTTTCTTT. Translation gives CASSARGTEAFF.

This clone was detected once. The chain's CDR3 is CASSYSVPEPQHF. The CDR3 region has the DNA TGTGCCAGCAGTTACTCCGTACCGGAGCCCCAGCATTTT. The rearrangement uses TRBV6-5 and TRBJ1-5, with D hard to call. V lost 0 bases to trimming and J lost 8 bases, with 8 bases between them. The germline V gene has CDR1 MNHEY and CDR2 SVGAGI. This CDR3 region has 13 residues.

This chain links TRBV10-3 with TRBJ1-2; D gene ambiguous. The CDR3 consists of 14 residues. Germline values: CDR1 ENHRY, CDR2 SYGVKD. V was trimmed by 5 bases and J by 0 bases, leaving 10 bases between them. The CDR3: CAISTVSTNYGYTF. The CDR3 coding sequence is TGTGCCATCAGTACAGTCTCCACTAACTATGGCTACACCTTC.

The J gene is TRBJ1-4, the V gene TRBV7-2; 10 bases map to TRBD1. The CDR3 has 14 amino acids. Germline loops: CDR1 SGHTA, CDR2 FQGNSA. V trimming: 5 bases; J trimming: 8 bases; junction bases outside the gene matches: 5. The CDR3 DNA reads TGTGCCAGCAGCGGGGACAGGGGAGGCGAAAAACTGTTTTTT. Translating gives CASSGDRGGEKLFF.